A single sample gave rise to the 30 T cell receptor beta chains below, sequenced in a study of blood T cell repertoires in COVID-19. The table came from immunoSEQ multiplex PCR; TCRdb's copy has only in-frame clones and leaves some out. Seen here are 50,000 to 55,000 clones, approximately 82% observed once, and the top ten hold more than 13%. Sequencing was done on a sample of peripheral blood. Receptors originate from a human donor in a cohort sampled during active COVID-19.

The genes are TRBV4-3 and TRBJ2-7, with no clear D. Germline lookup yields CDR1 LGHNA and CDR2 YSLEER. V shed 1 base and J shed 3 bases, with 7 bases lying between them. The CDR3 consists of 13 residues. CDR3 sequence (DNA): TGCGCCAGCAGCCAAGCGTACGGCTACGAGCAGTACTTC. This gives the protein CASSQAYGYEQYF.

The J gene is TRBJ1-1, the V gene TRBV11-2; no reliable D call. Trimming pared 0 bases from V and 7 bases from J, leaving 6 bases between. The CDR3 contains 12 residues. The germline V gene has CDR1 SGHAT and CDR2 FQNNGV. CDR3 loop: CASSLDPVEAFF. In nucleotides, the CDR3 is TGTGCCAGCAGCTTAGACCCAGTTGAAGCTTTCTTT.

This clone was recorded once. The CDR3, as DNA: TGTGCCAGCTCCCGGGACAGGGAGAGAGCTTTCTTT. Encoded protein: CASSRDRERAFF. The V call is TRBV11-2, the J call TRBJ1-1, with 9 bases identical to TRBD1. The ends lost 8 bases at V and 10 bases at J; junction bases unmatched: 8. This CDR3 has 12 amino acids. Germline V gives CDR1 SGHAT, CDR2 FQNNGV. Variable domain in full (rest from reference TRBV11-2 and TRBJ1-1): EAGVAQSPRYKIIEKRQSVAFWCNPISGHATLYWYQQILGQGPKLLIQFQNNGVVDDSQLPKDRFSAERLKGVDSTLKIQPAKLEDSAVYLCASSRDRERAFFGQGTRLTVV.

The genes are TRBV2 and TRBJ1-2; D perhaps matches TRBD1 (5 bases). Trimming took 1 base from V and 8 from J, leaving 14 bases between them. Germline V lookup: CDR1 SNHLY, CDR2 FYNNEI. The CDR3 contains 14 residues. CDR3 nucleotides: TGTGCCAGCAGTGAAGGACGACACCACAGGGGCTACACCTTC. It yields the protein CASSEGRHHRGYTF.

CDR3 coding DNA: TGTGCCATCAGTGGGAGGGATTCACCCCTCCACTTT. Encoded protein: CAISGRDSPLHF. The V gene is TRBV10-3, the J gene TRBJ1-6; D remains ambiguous. The V gene lost 4 bases and the J gene lost 8 bases, with 6 bases spanning the gap. Germline V lookup: CDR1 ENHRY, CDR2 SYGVKD. This CDR3 contains 12 residues.

This chain links TRBV7-9 with TRBJ2-7; TRBD1 matches 7 bases. Trimming removed 3 bases from V and 6 bases from J; junction bases left unmatched: 8. This CDR3 is 14 amino acids long. Germline V gene sequence: CDR1 SEHNR, CDR2 FQNEAQ (reference sequence). CDR3: CASSFRQGLGEQYF. The CDR3 region has the DNA TGTGCCAGCAGCTTCAGACAGGGATTGGGCGAGCAGTACTTC.

V gene TRBV3-1 (or the pseudogene TRBV3-2) combines with J gene TRBJ1-1; no reliable D call. Germline CDR1 LGHDT, CDR2 YNNKEL (reference sequence). The CDR3 contains 12 residues. Trimming took off 0 bases at V and 11 bases at J, with 10 bases between the two ends. DNA for the CDR3: TGTGCCAGCAGCCAAGATTTCCGTCAGGCTTTCTTT. It yields the protein CASSQDFRQAFF.

The rearrangement joins TRBV5-1 to TRBJ2-3; D is unresolved. The ends were cut back, 4 bases at V and 6 bases at J, with 12 bases in the middle. This CDR3 spans 13 amino acids. Germline CDR1 SGHRS, CDR2 YFSETQ. The CDR3 bases are TGCGCCAGCAGCCCATACCTCCGGGATACGCAGTATTTT. Residues: CASSPYLRDTQYF.

This chain uses TRBV7-6 with TRBJ2-1; weak D call: TRBD1 (6 bases). Trimming stripped 4 bases from V and 7 bases from J, with 23 bases between. Germline-derived CDR1 and CDR2 are SGHVS and FNYEAQ. This CDR3 contains 17 residues. In DNA, the CDR3 is TGTGCCAGCAGCTCCCGGTGGGGGCAGGGCACGGGGAATGAGCAGTTCTTC. It translates to CASSSRWGQGTGNEQFF.

The chain has TRBV19 and TRBJ1-2, with D perhaps matching TRBD1 (5 bases). V lost 7 bases and J 1 base, leaving 16 bases between the germline ends. Germline V gene data show CDR1 as LNHDA and CDR2 as SQIVND (reference sequence). The CDR3 is 15 amino acids. The CDR3: CASTPIRQNNYGYTF. For the CDR3, the DNA is TGTGCCAGTACCCCTATCCGACAGAATAACTATGGCTACACCTTC. Full variable domain (rest looked up from reference TRBV19 and TRBJ1-2): DGGITQSPKYLFRKEGQNVTLSCEQNLNHDAMYWYRQDPGQGLRLIYYSQIVNDFQKGDIAEGYSVSREKKESFPLTVTSAQKNPTAFYLCASTPIRQNNYGYTFGSGTRLTVV.

The chain is built from TRBV2 and TRBJ2-2; 11 bases match TRBD2. The germline gives CDR1 SNHLY, CDR2 FYNNEI. The CDR3 runs to 15 residues. After removal of 6 bases from V and 4 bases from J, the junction contained 4 bases not matched to a gene. CDR3 amino acids: CASRLAGVPTGELFF. DNA for the CDR3: TGTGCCAGCAGACTAGCGGGAGTACCCACCGGGGAGCTGTTTTTT. The entire variable domain, with the rest obtained from reference TRBV2 and TRBJ2-2, is as follows: EPEVTQTPSHQVTQMGQEVILRCVPISNHLYFYWYRQILGQKVEFLVSFYNNEISEKSEIFDDQFSVERPDGSNFTLKIRSTKLEDSAMYFCASRLAGVPTGELFFGEGSRLTVL.

As DNA, the CDR3 is TGTGCCAGCAGCCAAGATCCGACAGGGGTGGGGGAGCTGTTTTTT. It specifies CASSQDPTGVGELFF. The chain uses TRBV4-2 and TRBJ2-2; 8 bases map to TRBD1. Trimming at V came to 0 bases and at J to 8 bases, leaving 5 bases not matched to a gene. The CDR3 length is 15 residues. Germline CDR1 reads LGHNA; CDR2 reads YNFKEQ.

This chain joins TRBV28 and TRBJ1-4; D might be TRBD1 (5 bases). Trimming shortened V by 3 bases and J by 3 bases, and 17 bases separated the two germline ends. The germline gives CDR1 MDHEN, CDR2 SYDVKM. The CDR3 is made up of 17 amino acids. DNA of the CDR3: TGTGCCAGCAGTTTGGGGGTAATTGCGGGGGCTAATGAAAAACTGTTTTTT. Amino acids: CASSLGVIAGANEKLFF. Supplemented by reference TRBV28 and TRBJ1-4, the full variable domain reads DVKVTQSSRYLVKRTGEKVFLECVQDMDHENMFWYRQDPGLGLRLIYFSYDVKMKEKGDIPEGYSVSREKKERFSLILESASTNQTSMYLCASSLGVIAGANEKLFFGSGTQLSVL.

This clone was observed once. The chain recombines TRBV5-4 with TRBJ2-3; D might be TRBD2 (6 bases). Trimming stripped 0 bases from V and 3 bases from J, with 8 bases between. The CDR3 has 14 amino acids. The germline CDR1 and CDR2 sequences are SGHNT and YYREEE (reference sequence). CDR3 sequence: CASSLDGSTDTQYF. CDR3 nucleotides: TGTGCCAGCAGCTTGGACGGGAGTACAGATACGCAGTATTTT.

The V and J genes are TRBV4-1 and TRBJ2-5; a possible D gene is TRBD2 (5 bases). The CDR3 contains 14 residues. Trimming removed 1 base from V and 5 bases from J, with 11 bases in between. From germline, CDR1 is MGHRA and CDR2 YSYEKL. The CDR3 sequence: CASSQGRKQETQYF. The CDR3, as DNA: TGCGCCAGCAGCCAAGGGAGGAAGCAGGAGACCCAGTACTTC.

V gene TRBV5-5 combines with J gene TRBJ2-6; 7 bases are shared with TRBD2. Per the germline V gene, CDR1 is SGHKS and CDR2 is YYEKEE (reference sequence). Trimming cost V 1 base and J 4 bases; bases outside gene matches: 2. This CDR3 is built from 15 residues. CDR3 loop: CASSLRGDGANVLTF. CDR3 sequence (DNA): TGTGCCAGCAGCTTGCGGGGGGACGGGGCCAACGTCCTGACTTTC. The full variable domain, completed using reference TRBV5-5 and TRBJ2-6, is DAGVTQSPTHLIKTRGQQVTLRCSPISGHKSVSWYQQVLGQGPQFIFQYYEKEERGRGNFPDRFSARQFPNYSSELNVNALLLGDSALYLCASSLRGDGANVLTFGAGSRLTVL.

The chain joins TRBV7-8 to TRBJ2-1; 14 bases agree with TRBD2. The V gene end was trimmed by 5 bases and the J gene end by 5 bases; junction bases not matched to a gene: 11. Germline V gene sequence: CDR1 SGHVS, CDR2 FQNEAQ. The CDR3 runs to 18 residues. The CDR3 spells CASSPRTSGRIWDNEQFF. The CDR3 nucleotides are TGTGCCAGCAGCCCCCGGACTAGCGGGAGGATCTGGGACAATGAGCAGTTCTTC. Full variable domain (remainder filled in from reference TRBV7-8 and TRBJ2-1): GAGVSQSPRYKVAKRGQDVALRCDPISGHVSLFWYQQALGQGPEFLTYFQNEAQLDKSGLPSDRFFAERPEGSVSTLKIQRTQQEDSAVYLCASSPRTSGRIWDNEQFFGPGTRLTVL.

This chain connects TRBV19 to TRBJ2-1, with D perhaps matching TRBD2 (10 bases). The CDR3 spans 23 residues. The V end lost 0 bases, the J end lost 0 bases, and 30 bases lay between the germline ends. The germline CDR1 and CDR2 sequences are LNHDA and SQIVND (reference sequence). CDR3: CASSIDDRGWLAGALSSYNEQFF. As DNA, the CDR3 is TGTGCCAGTAGTATAGACGACAGGGGGTGGCTAGCGGGGGCCTTAAGCTCCTACAATGAGCAGTTCTTC.

The V gene is TRBV2, the J gene TRBJ2-1; 8 bases align to TRBD1. CDR3 length: 16 amino acids. V was clipped by 8 bases and J by 7 bases; unmatched bases: 16. The V gene's germline CDR1 is SNHLY and CDR2 FYNNEI. The CDR3: CASWARTGQGQNEQFF. DNA of the CDR3: TGTGCCAGCTGGGCCCGGACCGGACAGGGCCAAAATGAGCAGTTCTTC.

The chain is built from TRBV27 and TRBJ2-3, with TRBD2 as a possible D gene (7 bases). The V end lost 6 bases, the J end lost 0 bases, and 13 bases lay between the germline ends. Germline CDR1 MNHEY, CDR2 SMNVEV (reference sequence). The CDR3 loop spans 15 amino acids. The CDR3 coding sequence is TGTGCCAGCAGCCTGAGGGGGGGTAGCACAGATACGCAGTATTTT. This sequence encodes CASSLRGGSTDTQYF.

This chain links TRBV6-5 with TRBJ2-7, with 8 bases that match TRBD1. Germline loops: CDR1 MNHEY, CDR2 SVGAGI. V dropped 6 bases and J dropped 4; count of bases not matched to a gene: 8. This CDR3 contains 14 residues. The chain's CDR3 is CASRPGTGRYEQYF. CDR3 bases: TGTGCCAGCAGACCCGGGACAGGACGGTACGAGCAGTACTTC.

The DNA for the CDR3 is TGTGCCAGTAAAGGGGGTGCCACAAGCGCAAATTCACCCCTCCACTTT. Translation gives CASKGGATSANSPLHF. This sequence joins TRBV19 and TRBJ1-6; tentatively, D is TRBD1 (6 bases). Germline CDR1 LNHDA, CDR2 SQIVND (reference sequence). This CDR3 is built from 16 residues. Trimming took off 7 bases at V and 7 bases at J, with 20 bases between the two ends.

The chain combines TRBV27 with TRBJ1-5; D possibly corresponds to TRBD1 (6 bases). This CDR3 region has 14 residues. V shed 4 bases and J shed 3 bases, with 10 bases lying between them. Germline V CDR1 and CDR2: MNHEY, SMNVEV (reference sequence). CDR3 amino acids: CASSSQGYNQPQHF. In nucleotides, the CDR3 is TGTGCCAGCAGTTCCCAGGGGTACAATCAGCCCCAGCATTTT.

This sequence joins TRBV6-5 and TRBJ2-3; TRBD1 matches 10 bases. Germline V gives CDR1 MNHEY, CDR2 SVGAGI. The CDR3 runs to 14 residues. V shed 2 bases and J 4 bases; nucleotides not matched to a gene: 0. This chain's CDR3 is CASSYGQGADTQYF. DNA of the CDR3: TGTGCCAGCAGTTACGGACAGGGGGCAGATACGCAGTATTTT.

The chain couples TRBV12-5 to TRBJ2-3; D gene uncertain. The V end was cut by 7 bases, the J end by 6 bases, with 17 bases between. The germline CDR1 and CDR2 sequences are LGHNT and FRNRAP. The CDR3 covers 14 residues. The CDR3 DNA follows: TGTGCTAGTGCCTCCTTGTTGGTCGGGGATACGCAGTATTTT. This translates into CASASLLVGDTQYF.

The V call is TRBV4-1, the J call TRBJ2-1; tentative D call: TRBD1 (6 bases). The CDR3 has 17 residues. CDR1 is MGHRA, CDR2 YSYEKL, per germline. The V and J ends lost 1 base and 2 bases respectively, with 15 bases between them. CDR3 sequence: CASSQAPGTRAYNEQFF. The CDR3 DNA is TGCGCCAGCAGCCAAGCACCCGGGACACGCGCCTACAATGAGCAGTTCTTC.

The rearrangement uses TRBV11-2 and TRBJ1-2; the match to TRBD1 covers 9 bases. The germline CDR1 and CDR2 sequences are SGHAT and FQNNGV. V shed 10 bases, J shed 8 bases, and the junction held 23 bases outside the gene matches. The length of the CDR3 is 17 residues. The CDR3 loop reads CATTPPGQGNPISGYTF. The CDR3 nucleotides are TGTGCCACAACGCCCCCGGGACAGGGTAACCCTATCTCAGGCTACACCTTC.

The gene calls are TRBV7-2 and TRBJ2-7; a possible D gene is TRBD2 (5 bases). The CDR3 totals 15 residues. Trimming removed 1 base from V and 0 bases from J, with 10 bases in between. The germline V gene has CDR1 SGHTA and CDR2 FQGNSA. CDR3 nucleotides: TGTGCCAGCAGCTTAGATGGACTGAGCTCCTACGAGCAGTACTTC. Amino acid sequence: CASSLDGLSSYEQYF.

The V and J genes are TRBV19 and TRBJ1-6; D ambiguous. Trimming removed 3 bases at V and 9 bases at J, with 12 bases between. The germline CDR1 and CDR2 sequences are LNHDA and SQIVND (reference sequence). The CDR3 covers 14 residues. The CDR3 DNA sequence: TGTGCCAGTAGTATTGGCCAGCTAGGTTCACCCCTCCACTTT. Translated, it gives CASSIGQLGSPLHF.

The sample holds a few counts of this clone. This chain uses TRBV3-1 (or the pseudogene TRBV3-2) with TRBJ2-4; 10 bases map to TRBD2. Trimming at V came to 3 bases and at J to 11 bases, leaving 19 bases not matched to a gene. Germline V gene sequence: CDR1 LGHDT, CDR2 YNNKEL (reference sequence). There are 18 residues in the CDR3. CDR3 region: CASSHSERGGRRKSFQYF. Written as DNA, the CDR3 is TGTGCCAGCAGCCACTCTGAGCGGGGGGGCCGAAGGAAGAGCTTTCAGTACTTC.